The rows below give T cell receptor beta chains drawn from one sample of a study of T cell repertoires in cytomegalovirus infection. MiXCR, run by TCRdb on the reads, gives a single entry per CDR3 protein. The sample lists 90,000 to 120,000 distinct CDR3 sequences, under 25% occurring once. The sample taken for sequencing was CD8+ T cells from PBMCs. Receptors originate from a human donor in good health (CMV status not recorded). Some clones in this sample may be carry-over from other donors' samples. The CDR3 runs from the conserved cysteine through the conserved F or W. D genes are given only for firm matches. Rows may omit the clone size; those that give it use once, few, many or a size class.

TRBJ2-1	TRBV14	16	few	.	CASSQDGFSSYNEQFF	TGTGCCAGCAGCCAAGATGGGTTTTCTTCCTACAATGAGCAGTTCTTC
TRBJ2-7	TRBV4-3	13	few	.	CASSAGQNYEQYF	TGCGCCAGCAGCGCTGGACAAAACTACGAGCAGTACTTC
TRBJ1-2	TRBV6-5	13	.	.	CASSYDSNYGYTF	TGTGCCAGCAGTTACGACAGCAACTATGGCTACACCTTC
TRBJ1-6	TRBV27	14	.	.	CASSPGQYNSPLHF	TGTGCCAGCAGCCCCGGACAGTATAATTCACCCCTCCACTTT
TRBJ1-5	TRBV28	15	few	TRBD1	CASSPLTGGGQPQHF	TGTGCCAGCAGTCCCTTGACAGGGGGCGGCCAGCCCCAGCATTTT
TRBJ2-5	TRBV28	15	.	TRBD1	CATYDMSRGQETQYF	TGTGCCACCTACGACATGAGCAGGGGGCAAGAGACCCAGTACTTC
TRBJ2-2	TRBV27	13	.	.	CASSIINTGELFF	TGTGCCAGCAGTATCATAAACACCGGGGAGCTGTTTTTT
TRBJ1-1	TRBV15	14	.	TRBD1	CATSRYRQGTEAFF	TGTGCCACCAGCAGATATAGACAGGGCACTGAAGCTTTCTTT
TRBJ1-5	TRBV7-2	14	many	.	CASSPGWGNQPQHF	TGTGCCAGCAGCCCGGGATGGGGCAATCAGCCCCAGCATTTT
TRBJ2-5	TRBV19	15	.	TRBD1	CASSRAGQGRETQYF	TGTGCCAGTAGTCGGGCGGGACAGGGTAGAGAGACCCAGTACTTC
TRBJ2-3	TRBV7-8	15	many	.	CASSSIQGSTDTQYF	TGTGCCAGCAGCTCGATACAGGGTAGCACAGATACGCAGTATTTT
TRBJ2-5	TRBV20-1	14	many	.	CSARDGGARETQYF	TGCAGTGCTAGAGATGGGGGGGCACGAGAGACCCAGTACTTC
TRBJ1-1	TRBV29-1	12	.	.	CSGRQRNTEAFF	TGCAGCGGCCGACAGAGGAACACTGAAGCTTTCTTT
TRBJ2-2	TRBV6-2/TRBV6-3	20	.	.	CASSSKQPSFGFPQTRELFF	TGTGCCAGCAGTTCGAAACAGCCCTCTTTCGGGTTCCCCCAAACCAGGGAGCTGTTTTTT
TRBJ2-3	TRBV9	17	few	.	CASSVRGALSSTDTQYF	TGTGCCAGCAGCGTACGGGGGGCCCTATCTAGCACAGATACGCAGTATTTT
TRBJ2-1	TRBV30	14	few	TRBD2	CAWKAGEIYNEQFF	TGTGCCTGGAAGGCGGGAGAAATCTACAATGAGCAGTTCTTC
TRBJ1-1	TRBV7-6	17	many	.	CASSLLALGEENTEAFF	TGTGCCAGCAGCTTACTCGCGTTGGGGGAAGAGAACACTGAAGCTTTCTTT
TRBJ2-5	TRBV3-1	16	.	TRBD2	CASSQVLAGFQETQYF	TGTGCCAGCAGCCAAGTTCTAGCGGGATTTCAAGAGACCCAGTACTTC
TRBJ2-1	TRBV20-1	16	.	.	CSARDLRDTSYNEQFF	TGCAGTGCTAGAGATCTCAGGGACACATCGTACAATGAGCAGTTCTTC
TRBJ1-2	TRBV7-6	15	many	.	CASSPGPGTKYGYTF	TGTGCCAGCAGCCCCGGACCCGGGACCAAGTATGGCTACACCTTC
TRBJ1-2	TRBV20-1	15	.	TRBD1	CSARDRGQDDYGYTF	TGCAGTGCTAGAGATCGCGGACAGGATGACTATGGCTACACCTTC
TRBJ2-3	TRBV29-1	14	once	TRBD2	CSVDGGGDTDTQYF	TGCAGCGTTGATGGGGGAGGGGACACAGATACGCAGTATTTT
TRBJ1-5	TRBV5-6	13	.	.	CASSFGIGQPQHF	TGTGCCAGCAGCTTCGGGATTGGTCAGCCCCAGCATTTT
TRBJ2-3	TRBV20-1	15	.	TRBD2	CSARDPAGGRDTQYF	TGCAGTGCTAGAGATCCAGCGGGAGGGCGAGATACGCAGTATTTT
TRBJ1-6	TRBV7-6	18	.	TRBD1	CASRPGPGTEGSNSPLHF	TGTGCCAGCCGCCCTGGGCCCGGGACAGAGGGTTCGAATTCACCCCTCCACTTT
TRBJ2-5	TRBV7-4	14	.	.	CASSLSAPEETQYF	TGTGCCAGCAGCTTAAGTGCTCCGGAAGAGACCCAGTACTTC
TRBJ2-5	TRBV6-6	17	once	.	CASRQWASQGRGETQYF	TGTGCCAGCAGGCAGTGGGCCTCCCAGGGAAGAGGAGAGACCCAGTACTTC
TRBJ2-5	TRBV29-1	12	few	TRBD1	CSVKTGGETQYF	TGCAGCGTTAAAACAGGGGGAGAGACCCAGTACTTC
TRBJ2-7	TRBV20-1	16	few	.	CSARASGSGRTYEQYF	TGCAGTGCTAGAGCGTCGGGGTCCGGCAGGACCTACGAGCAGTACTTC